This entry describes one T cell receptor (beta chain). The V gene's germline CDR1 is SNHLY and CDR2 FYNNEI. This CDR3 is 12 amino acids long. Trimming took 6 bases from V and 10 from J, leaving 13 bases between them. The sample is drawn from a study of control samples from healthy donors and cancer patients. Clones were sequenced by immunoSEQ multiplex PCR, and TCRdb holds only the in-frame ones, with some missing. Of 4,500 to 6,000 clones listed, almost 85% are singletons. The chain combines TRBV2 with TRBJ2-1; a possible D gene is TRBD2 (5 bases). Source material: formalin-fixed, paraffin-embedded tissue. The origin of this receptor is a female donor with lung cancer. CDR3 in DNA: TGTGCCAGCAGCGCCCTAGCTTTGGAGCAGTTCTTC. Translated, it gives CASSALALEQFF.